The 19 T cell receptor beta chains below were found in one sample sequenced in a study of blood T cell repertoires in COVID-19. Libraries were prepared by immunoSEQ multiplex PCR; TCRdb keeps only in-frame clonotypes and omits some of them. Here the sample spans about 200,000 clones, approximately 83% being singletons. Material: PBMCs or T cells enriched from blood (not recorded which). The receptor set was obtained from a man aged 40-50 years who had recovered from COVID-19.

This chain uses TRBV30 with TRBJ1-6, with unresolved D. Looked up from germline, CDR1 is GTSNPN and CDR2 is SVGIG (reference sequence). Trimming stripped 3 bases from V and 1 base from J, with 13 bases between. The CDR3 covers 16 residues. The CDR3 nucleotides are TGTGCCTGGAGCCGTATCCGGGTTTCCTATAATTCACCCCTCCACTTT. It encodes CAWSRIRVSYNSPLHF.

This clone appeared a few times. The chain has TRBV7-9 and TRBJ2-7; TRBD1 is a possible D gene (6 bases). Trimming shortened V by 7 bases and J by 3 bases, and 7 bases separated the two germline ends. CDR3 length: 11 residues. CDR1 SEHNR and CDR2 FQNEAQ come from the germline V gene (reference sequence). The CDR3 loop is CASIQGYEQYF. CDR3 DNA sequence: TGTGCCAGCATACAGGGCTACGAGCAGTACTTC.

The V gene is TRBV6-5, the J gene TRBJ1-2; D is ambiguous. The CDR3 consists of 13 residues. V dropped 5 bases and J dropped 0 bases, with 7 bases sitting between them. Germline V gene sequence: CDR1 MNHEY, CDR2 SVGAGI. CDR3 sequence: CASSPGANYGYTF. The CDR3 DNA follows: TGTGCCAGCAGTCCGGGAGCTAACTATGGCTACACCTTC.

This clone was seen a few times. The gene calls are TRBV2 and TRBJ1-2; D may be TRBD1 (5 bases). Deletions cut 1 base from V and 3 bases from J, with 15 bases between. The CDR3 runs to 16 residues. Germline values: CDR1 SNHLY, CDR2 FYNNEI. The CDR3 nucleotides are TGTGCCAGCAGTGAAGGGGTAGCGGGGCGCGACTATGGCTACACCTTC. Amino acid sequence: CASSEGVAGRDYGYTF.

The genes are TRBV15 and TRBJ2-7; 7 nucleotides align to TRBD1. Germline V gene lookup returns CDR1 LNHNV and CDR2 YYDKDF (reference sequence). V gave up 4 bases and J gave up 4 bases; unmatched junction bases: 4. The CDR3 runs 13 residues. CDR3 sequence: CATSTDRAYEQYF. CDR3 sequence (DNA): TGTGCCACCAGCACAGACAGGGCGTACGAGCAGTACTTC.

This sequence joins TRBV5-1 and TRBJ2-3, with TRBD2 matching over 11 bases. Unmatched junction bases numbered 2, after V lost 1 base and J lost 1 base. Germline assignment: CDR1 SGHRS and CDR2 YFSETQ. CDR3 length: 16 residues. The CDR3 is CASSLLTSGGTDTQYF. DNA of the CDR3: TGCGCCAGCAGCTTGTTGACTAGCGGGGGCACAGATACGCAGTATTTT.

This clone was recorded once. V is TRBV3-1 (or the pseudogene TRBV3-2) and J is TRBJ1-1, with D hard to call. The CDR3 contains 15 residues. CDR1 LGHDT and CDR2 YNNKEL come from the germline V gene (reference sequence). V dropped 3 bases and J dropped 3 bases, with 14 bases sitting between them. The CDR3 loop is CASSHDRGSYTEAFF. The CDR3 DNA reads as TGTGCCAGCAGCCACGACCGAGGTTCCTACACTGAAGCTTTCTTT.

This clone was detected only a few times. The V and J genes are TRBV5-4 and TRBJ2-7; 8 nucleotides agree with TRBD1. There are 14 residues in the CDR3. Looked up from germline, CDR1 is SGHNT and CDR2 is YYREEE (reference sequence). Losses at the gene ends were 3 bases for V and 6 bases for J; bases not matched to a gene: 8. This CDR3 is CASSSMTGDREQYF. In DNA, the CDR3 is TGTGCCAGCAGCTCAATGACAGGGGATCGCGAGCAGTACTTC.

This clone occurred once. This rearrangement joins TRBV6-2 or TRBV6-3 to TRBJ2-7, with 9 bases matching TRBD2. The CDR3 totals 15 residues. CDR1 and CDR2 (germline): MNHEY, SVGEGT. Trimming took 6 bases from V and 3 from J; bases not matched to a gene: 9. CDR3 amino acids: CASSYLAGIDYEQYF. The CDR3 nucleotides are TGTGCCAGCAGCTATCTAGCGGGGATAGACTACGAGCAGTACTTC.

The chain is built from TRBV30 and TRBJ1-1, with D uncertain. V was shortened by 4 bases and J by 1 base, with 10 bases between the two germline ends. CDR1 GTSNPN and CDR2 SVGIG come from the germline V gene (reference sequence). This CDR3 comprises 13 residues. In nucleotides, the CDR3 is TGTGCCTGGAAGGCTACAGCGAACACTGAAGCTTTCTTT. Translation: CAWKATANTEAFF.

Only one count was recorded for this clone. The V call is TRBV18, the J call TRBJ1-1; 8 bases are a match to TRBD1. J lost 6 bases, V lost 3 bases, and 9 bases had no gene match. CDR1 and CDR2 (germline): KGHSH, LQKENI. CDR3 size: 15 residues. The DNA for the CDR3 is TGTGCCAGCTCACCCCAGGGGGCAAGGGGGTCTGAAGCTTTCTTT. This gives the protein CASSPQGARGSEAFF. The full variable domain, rest sourced from reference TRBV18 and TRBJ1-1, is NAGVMQNPRHLVRRRGQEARLRCSPMKGHSHVYWYRQLPEEGLKFMVYLQKENIIDESGMPKERFSAEFPKEGPSILRIQQVVRGDSAAYFCASSPQGARGSEAFFGQGTRLTVV.

The V call is TRBV2, the J call TRBJ1-1; D is perhaps TRBD1 (5 bases). Per germline, CDR1 SNHLY and CDR2 FYNNEI. Deletions cut 5 bases from V and 2 bases from J, with 15 bases between. There are 15 residues in the CDR3. CDR3 DNA sequence: TGTGCCAGCAGTCTCCGGACAAGAACTAACACTGAAGCTTTCTTT. It encodes CASSLRTRTNTEAFF.

The chain recombines TRBV4-1 with TRBJ2-7, with D possibly TRBD2 on 7 matching bases. The CDR3 has 18 amino acids. Germline V gene lookup returns CDR1 MGHRA and CDR2 YSYEKL. V was cut by 2 bases and J by 2 bases, with 22 bases left in between. The chain's CDR3 is CASSQTPARGARAYEQYF. CDR3 coding DNA: TGCGCCAGCAGCCAAACCCCCGCTCGGGGGGCGAGAGCCTACGAGCAGTACTTC.

A few counts support this clone. Relative to the germline gene, one junction end is altered; a read error may explain this. The V and J genes are TRBV20-1 and TRBJ1-2, with TRBD1 matching 7 bases. Germline-derived CDR1 and CDR2 are DFQATT and SNEGSKA (reference sequence). The CDR3 is made up of 11 amino acids. Here the CDR3 reads CSAQTTGNSAF. CDR3 in DNA: TGCAGTGCCCAAACGACAGGGAATTCAGCTTTC.

This chain uses TRBV7-2 with TRBJ2-5; 8 bases are a match to TRBD1. This CDR3 contains 14 residues. Germline V CDR1 and CDR2: SGHTA, FQGNSA. Germline trimming cut 5 bases from V and 4 bases from J; bases unmatched to any gene: 6. The CDR3 coding sequence is TGTGCCAGCAGCCCATATACAGGGGGAGAGACCCAGTACTTC. Protein product: CASSPYTGGETQYF. Together with reference TRBV7-2 and TRBJ2-5, the CDR3 gives the full variable domain: GAGVSQSPSNKVTEKGKDVELRCDPISGHTALYWYRQSLGQGLEFLIYFQGNSAPDKSGLPSDRFSAERTGGSVSTLTIQRTQQEDSAVYLCASSPYTGGETQYFGPGTRLLVL.

This clone was seen a few times. J is TRBJ1-5 and V is TRBV18; 8 positions agree with TRBD1. Germline CDR1 KGHSH, CDR2 LQKENI. The length of the CDR3 is 16 residues. Trimming cost V 4 bases and J 0 bases; bases outside gene matches: 5. The CDR3 DNA reads as TGTGCCAGCTCACGGACAGGGATTTATAGCAATCAGCCCCAGCATTTT. This encodes CASSRTGIYSNQPQHF.

J is TRBJ1-1 and V is TRBV18; D is ambiguous. From germline, CDR1 is KGHSH and CDR2 LQKENI. V lost 2 bases, J lost 1 base, and 14 bases lay in between. The CDR3 has 16 amino acids. The CDR3 coding sequence is TGTGCCAGCTCACCATGGCCCGTTCAACAGAACACTGAAGCTTTCTTT. Translating it yields CASSPWPVQQNTEAFF.

The chain couples TRBV10-3 to TRBJ1-2; TRBD1 matches 7 bases. The length of the CDR3 is 13 residues. Germline loops: CDR1 ENHRY, CDR2 SYGVKD. The V segment lost 3 bases and the J segment 6 bases; nucleotides outside the gene matches: 4. CDR3 nucleotide sequence: TGTGCCATCAGTGAACGACAGGGAAATGGCTACACCTTC. Translated, it gives CAISERQGNGYTF.

The rearrangement joins TRBV20-1 to TRBJ1-1, with TRBD1 identical over 7 bases. Trimming removed 3 bases from V and 3 bases from J; junction bases left unmatched: 7. The CDR3 is made up of 14 amino acids. Looked up from germline, CDR1 is DFQATT and CDR2 is SNEGSKA (reference sequence). The CDR3 loop reads CSASLPGGYTEAFF. CDR3 coding DNA: TGCAGTGCTAGTTTGCCAGGGGGATACACTGAAGCTTTCTTT.